Below, 15 T cell receptor beta chains from the same sample are listed, as sequenced in a study of shared clonotypes between healthy human individuals. The repertoire was sequenced with immunoSEQ multiplex PCR; TCRdb's copy has only in-frame clones and lacks some. This table has about 1.5 million clones, over 95% appearing once. The sequenced sample was naive CD4+ T cells sorted from blood. Specified subset: CD45RA+ positively selected. The receptor source for this set is a man aged 30-40 years in good health.

The chain couples TRBV29-1 to TRBJ2-2, with 7 bases fitting TRBD2. CDR3 length: 14 residues. Unmatched junction bases numbered 6, after V lost 7 bases and J lost 1 base. CDR1 and CDR2 (germline): SQVTM, ANQGSEA. This chain's CDR3 is CSAGTGGNTGELFF. The CDR3 nucleotides are TGCAGCGCCGGGACGGGAGGGAACACCGGGGAGCTGTTTTTT.

The chain joins TRBV6-1 to TRBJ2-7, with unresolved D. The V and J ends lost 0 bases and 3 bases respectively, with 15 bases between them. Looked up from germline, CDR1 is MNHNS and CDR2 is SASEGT. The CDR3 contains 16 residues. The CDR3 is CASSEALSTKNYEQYF. DNA of the CDR3: TGTGCCAGCAGTGAAGCGCTTAGTACAAAAAACTACGAGCAGTACTTC.

This sequence joins TRBV10-2 and TRBJ1-3, with 11 bases matching TRBD1. CDR1 WSHSY and CDR2 SAAADI come from the germline V gene. V shed 6 bases and J 2 bases; nucleotides not matched to a gene: 9. The CDR3 runs to 17 residues. CDR3 protein: CASRTSVGQGAGNTIYF. The CDR3 nucleotides read TGCGCCAGCAGGACCAGCGTGGGACAGGGGGCTGGAAACACCATATATTTT.

Only one count was recorded for this clone. Other nucleotide sequences in the sample specify the same CDR3. CDR3 in DNA: TGTGCCAGCAGTTTATGGGCAGGGGGCACTGAAGCTTTCTTT. Translated: CASSLWAGGTEAFF. V gene TRBV27 combines with J gene TRBJ1-1, with 7 bases fitting TRBD1. With 1 base clipped from V and 4 bases from J, the junction kept 3 bases outside the gene matches. This CDR3 is 14 amino acids long. The germline gives CDR1 MNHEY, CDR2 SMNVEV (reference sequence).

The chain is built from TRBV6-1 and TRBJ2-5; tentative D call: TRBD2 (6 bases). The V and J ends lost 5 bases and 3 bases respectively, with 10 bases between them. The CDR3 is 13 residues long. Germline lookup yields CDR1 MNHNS and CDR2 SASEGT. CDR3 in amino acids: CASSQTSKETQYF. Written as DNA, the CDR3 is TGTGCCAGCAGTCAGACTAGTAAAGAGACCCAGTACTTC.

The rearrangement uses TRBV7-8 and TRBJ2-3; no reliable D call. Germline V gives CDR1 SGHVS, CDR2 FQNEAQ. This CDR3 contains 20 residues. V was shortened by 5 bases and J by 2 bases, with 29 bases between the two germline ends. CDR3 nucleotide sequence: TGTGCCAGCAGCCCAGGAATGTCTACAATTGAGAACGCACCCACAGATACGCAGTATTTT. Translating gives CASSPGMSTIENAPTDTQYF.

This rearrangement joins TRBV2 to TRBJ1-1, with D unresolved. CDR1 and CDR2 from the germline V gene are SNHLY and FYNNEI. The CDR3 sequence is 14 residues long. Trimming cost V 3 bases and J 5 bases, with 13 bases left between them. CDR3 in amino acids: CASSEEFRGTEAFF. The CDR3 bases are TGTGCCAGCAGTGAGGAGTTCCGCGGGACTGAAGCTTTCTTT.

The chain recombines TRBV28 with TRBJ2-7; D call uncertain. The CDR3 is 12 residues long. Trimming left V 6 bases short and J 9 bases short, with 15 bases between. Germline V CDR1 and CDR2: MDHEN, SYDVKM. As DNA, the CDR3 is TGTGCCAGCAGACGTCCCTCGGGTCGGCAGTACTTC. This encodes CASRRPSGRQYF.

As DNA, the CDR3 is TGTGCCAGCAGCCGAACCCTCAGGGGCTCTGGAAACACCATATATTTT. Its protein is CASSRTLRGSGNTIYF. The rearrangement joins TRBV5-4 to TRBJ1-3, with D tentatively TRBD1 (6 bases). V lost 4 bases and J lost 0, with 14 bases in between. Germline CDR1 is SGHNT and CDR2 is YYREEE (reference sequence). CDR3 length: 16 amino acids.

The chain uses TRBV18 and TRBJ1-3; D call uncertain. Germline V gene lookup returns CDR1 KGHSH and CDR2 LQKENI. The ends were cut back, 3 bases at V and 4 bases at J, with 16 bases in the middle. The CDR3 contains 16 residues. CDR3 nucleotide sequence: TGTGCCAGCTCACCGAAGCCGGAGCTGACGGGAAACACCATATATTTT. This encodes CASSPKPELTGNTIYF.

The chain joins TRBV30 to TRBJ2-5, with 9 bases matching TRBD1. Germline lookup yields CDR1 GTSNPN and CDR2 SVGIG (reference sequence). Losses at the gene ends were 3 bases for V and 4 bases for J; bases not matched to a gene: 6. This CDR3 is built from 14 residues. Here the CDR3 reads CAWRGTGRGETQYF. The CDR3 nucleotides read TGTGCCTGGAGAGGGACAGGGAGGGGAGAGACCCAGTACTTC.

The chain recombines TRBV5-5 with TRBJ2-5, with 12 positions matching TRBD2. Trimming took 2 bases from V and 6 from J; bases not matched to a gene: 8. CDR3 length equals 16 residues. The germline V gene has CDR1 SGHKS and CDR2 YYEKEE (reference sequence). The CDR3 spells CASSFGLAGYEKTQYF. CDR3 in DNA: TGTGCCAGCAGCTTCGGACTAGCGGGATATGAAAAGACCCAGTACTTC.

This rearrangement joins TRBV11-2 to TRBJ2-7; D call uncertain. The CDR3 runs 15 residues. V lost 8 bases to trimming and J lost 0 bases, with 17 bases between them. Germline V lookup: CDR1 SGHAT, CDR2 FQNNGV. CDR3 in DNA: TGTGCCAGCTCCAAGGGTAATTGGCCCTCCTACGAGCAGTACTTC. This sequence encodes CASSKGNWPSYEQYF. Full variable domain (remainder filled in from reference TRBV11-2 and TRBJ2-7): EAGVAQSPRYKIIEKRQSVAFWCNPISGHATLYWYQQILGQGPKLLIQFQNNGVVDDSQLPKDRFSAERLKGVDSTLKIQPAKLEDSAVYLCASSKGNWPSYEQYFGPGTRLTVT.

This chain connects TRBV7-9 to TRBJ1-5; 7 bases match TRBD1. The CDR3 spans 16 residues. V lost 4 bases, J lost 2 bases, and 8 bases stayed unmatched. Germline loops: CDR1 SEHNR, CDR2 FQNEAQ (reference sequence). This CDR3 reads CASSSSPDRGNQPQHF. The CDR3 DNA is TGTGCCAGCAGCTCCAGCCCCGACAGGGGCAATCAGCCCCAGCATTTT.

This sequence joins TRBV7-9 and TRBJ2-5; D tentatively reads TRBD1 or TRBD2 (6 bases each). V was clipped by 0 bases and J by 5 bases, with 10 bases between them. The CDR3 contains 14 residues. Germline lookup yields CDR1 SEHNR and CDR2 FQNEAQ (reference sequence). CDR3 coding DNA: TGTGCCAGCAGCTTAGCAGGGGGGATGGAGACCCAGTACTTC. The encoded protein is CASSLAGGMETQYF.